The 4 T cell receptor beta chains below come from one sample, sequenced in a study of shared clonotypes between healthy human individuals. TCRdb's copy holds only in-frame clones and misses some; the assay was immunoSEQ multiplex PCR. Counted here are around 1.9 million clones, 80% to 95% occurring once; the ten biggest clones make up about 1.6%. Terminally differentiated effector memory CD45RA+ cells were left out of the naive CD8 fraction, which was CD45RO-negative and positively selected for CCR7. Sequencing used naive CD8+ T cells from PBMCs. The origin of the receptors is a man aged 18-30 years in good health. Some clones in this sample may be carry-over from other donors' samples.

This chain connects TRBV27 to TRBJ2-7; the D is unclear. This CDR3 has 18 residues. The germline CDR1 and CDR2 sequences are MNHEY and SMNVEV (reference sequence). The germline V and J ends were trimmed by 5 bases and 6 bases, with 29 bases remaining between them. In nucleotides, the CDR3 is TGTGCCAGCAGTCTTGCCCGAGCCCCGAAACAGCCCCTCCCCGAGCAGTACTTC. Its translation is CASSLARAPKQPLPEQYF.

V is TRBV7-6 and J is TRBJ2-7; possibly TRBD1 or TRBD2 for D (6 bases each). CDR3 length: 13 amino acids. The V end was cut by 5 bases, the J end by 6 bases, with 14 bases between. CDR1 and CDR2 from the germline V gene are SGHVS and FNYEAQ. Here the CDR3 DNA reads TGTGCCAGCAGCGGGGGGCGAGCCAGCGAGCAGTACTTC. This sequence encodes CASSGGRASEQYF.

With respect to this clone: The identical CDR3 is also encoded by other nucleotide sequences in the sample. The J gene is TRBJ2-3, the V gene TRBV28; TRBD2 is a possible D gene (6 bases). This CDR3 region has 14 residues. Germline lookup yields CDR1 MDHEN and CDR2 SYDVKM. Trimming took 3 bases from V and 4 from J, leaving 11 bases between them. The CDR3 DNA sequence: TGTGCCAGCAGTTTGGGGACTCGGGCAGATACGCAGTATTTT. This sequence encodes CASSLGTRADTQYF.

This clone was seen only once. The DNA for the CDR3 is TGTGCCAGCAGTGATGGACCCAGGGGGGAGACCCAGTACTTC. As protein: CASSDGPRGETQYF. The chain is built from TRBV2 and TRBJ2-5; 7 positions agree with TRBD1. Trimming removed 3 bases from V and 5 bases from J; junction bases left unmatched: 6. Germline CDR1 and CDR2: SNHLY and FYNNEI. CDR3 length equals 14 residues.